The 12 T cell receptor beta chains below all came from one sample that was sequenced in a study of blood T cell repertoires in COVID-19. Profiling relied on immunoSEQ multiplex PCR, and the TCRdb table lists in-frame clones only, not all of them. Seen here are almost 350,000 clones, approximately 89% observed once, and the top ten hold about 3.9%. Input material: peripheral blood. The receptors were sampled from a woman aged 60-75 years with COVID-19, enrolled during active disease.

The rearrangement joins TRBV5-6 to TRBJ2-2; TRBD1 aligns across 8 bases. CDR1 and CDR2 (germline): SGHDT, YYEEEE. The ends lost 3 bases at V and 4 bases at J; junction bases unmatched: 5. The CDR3 consists of 15 residues. Here the CDR3 reads CASSYRDRTTGELFF. CDR3 bases: TGTGCCAGCAGCTACCGGGACAGGACCACCGGGGAGCTGTTTTTT.

CDR3 amino acids: CASRRQGVIPGELFF. CDR3 DNA sequence: TGTGCCAGCAGACGACAGGGGGTTATTCCCGGGGAGCTGTTTTTT. The rearrangement uses TRBV7-9 and TRBJ2-2; 9 nucleotides align to TRBD1. The J segment lost 6 bases and the V segment lost 6 bases, leaving 8 bases of the junction unmatched. Germline V gene data show CDR1 as SEHNR and CDR2 as FQNEAQ (reference sequence). The CDR3 runs 15 residues.

CDR3 nucleotide sequence: TGTGCCAGCAGGAGAGCGGGGGCCCTCACAGATACGCAGTATTTT. Translated, it gives CASRRAGALTDTQYF. The chain uses TRBV3-1 (or the pseudogene TRBV3-2) and TRBJ2-3, with 8 positions matching TRBD2. Unmatched junction bases numbered 7, after V lost 6 bases and J lost 2 bases. The germline V gene has CDR1 LGHDT and CDR2 YNNKEL (reference sequence). The CDR3 has 15 amino acids.

The gene calls are TRBV5-1 and TRBJ1-4; the D is unclear. CDR1 and CDR2 (germline): SGHRS, YFSETQ. V gave up 5 bases and J gave up 3 bases, with 11 bases separating them. The CDR3 is 14 amino acids. In DNA form, the CDR3 reads TGCGCCAGCAGACCCCGGGATGCTAATGAAAAACTGTTTTTT. It yields the protein CASRPRDANEKLFF.

J is TRBJ2-5 and V is TRBV7-3; TRBD2 agrees at 8 bases. V lost 4 bases, J lost 4 bases, and 5 bases stayed unmatched. The germline V gene has CDR1 SGHTA and CDR2 FQGTGA. The CDR3 is 14 amino acids. This chain's CDR3 is CASSSRGGRETQYF. The CDR3 bases are TGTGCCAGCAGCTCCCGGGGGGGGAGAGAGACCCAGTACTTC.

V and J are TRBV19 and TRBJ1-6; TRBD1 might be the D (6 bases). Germline V gene sequence: CDR1 LNHDA, CDR2 SQIVND (reference sequence). The CDR3 totals 16 residues. The V end lost 7 bases, the J end lost 3 bases, and 16 bases lay between the germline ends. CDR3 amino acids: CASNDPHRDYNSPLHF. In DNA, the CDR3 is TGTGCCAGTAACGACCCCCACAGGGACTATAATTCACCCCTCCACTTT.

The rearrangement uses TRBV5-6 and TRBJ2-5; 8 bases align to TRBD2. J gave up 1 base and V 5 bases, and 7 bases lay outside the gene matches. The CDR3 totals 15 residues. In germline, CDR1 is SGHDT, CDR2 YYEEEE. The CDR3 protein is CASRPGLGVQETQYF. CDR3 bases: TGTGCCAGCAGGCCGGGACTAGGTGTCCAAGAGACCCAGTACTTC.

In regard to this clone: This sample also contains other DNA sequences that code for the same CDR3. The V call is TRBV4-1, the J call TRBJ2-7; perhaps TRBD2 as D (7 bases). Trimming removed 0 bases from V and 0 bases from J, with 12 bases in between. Germline V gene sequence: CDR1 MGHRA, CDR2 YSYEKL. The CDR3 is made up of 16 amino acids. As DNA, the CDR3 is TGCGCCAGCAGCCAAGACCAAAGGGGGGGCTCCTACGAGCAGTACTTC. Protein: CASSQDQRGGSYEQYF.

The rearrangement uses TRBV18 and TRBJ1-2, with a possible D match to TRBD1 (5 bases). The V end lost 4 bases, the J end lost 5 bases, and 8 bases lay between the germline ends. CDR1 and CDR2 from the germline V gene are KGHSH and LQKENI. The CDR3 is made up of 12 amino acids. The DNA of the CDR3 is TGTGCCAGCTCACTCAGGGAATATGGCTACACCTTC. Translated: CASSLREYGYTF.

About this clone: An end of the junction differs from the germline gene, which may be a read error. V is TRBV6-1 and J is TRBJ1-2; 10 bases are shared with TRBD1. Germline V gene data show CDR1 as MNHNS and CDR2 as SASEGT. This CDR3 is 13 amino acids long. CDR3 loop: CASSERGQGPSPF. The CDR3, as DNA: TGTGCCAGCAGTGAAAGGGGACAGGGGCCCTCGCCCTTC.

The rearrangement uses TRBV30 and TRBJ2-1, with 12 bases fitting TRBD1. CDR1 is GTSNPN and CDR2 is SVGIG in the germline V gene (reference sequence). The CDR3 totals 14 residues. J gave up 6 bases and V 5 bases, and 5 bases lay outside the gene matches. In nucleotides, the CDR3 is TGTGCCTGGGACCGGGACAGGGGGCTCAATGAGCAGTTCTTC. It codes for CAWDRDRGLNEQFF.

The chain employs TRBV28 and TRBJ1-3; D possibly corresponds to TRBD1 (5 bases). Trimming cost V 2 bases and J 7 bases, with 12 bases left between them. The germline CDR1 and CDR2 sequences are MDHEN and SYDVKM. The CDR3 contains 14 residues. The CDR3 loop is CASSLSAGFNTIYF. The CDR3 DNA follows: TGTGCCAGCAGTTTAAGTGCAGGGTTTAACACCATATATTTT.